The 9 T cell receptor beta chains below come from one sample, sequenced in a study of blood T cell repertoires in COVID-19. Sequencing used immunoSEQ multiplex PCR; TCRdb keeps in-frame clones, though not all of them. The sample carries fewer than 350,000 clones, under 90% recorded once. Material for sequencing was PBMCs or T cells enriched from blood (not recorded which). The receptors were gathered from a woman between 40 and 50 years old who had recovered from COVID-19.

The chain employs TRBV27 and TRBJ1-1; no firm D call. Germline CDR1 MNHEY, CDR2 SMNVEV (reference sequence). CDR3 length: 15 amino acids. V was cut by 6 bases and J by 0 bases, with 14 bases left in between. The CDR3 reads CASSPSAYMNTEAFF. Written as DNA, the CDR3 is TGTGCCAGCAGCCCAAGCGCCTACATGAACACTGAAGCTTTCTTT.

The chain links TRBV19 to TRBJ2-2; 15 positions agree with TRBD2. The CDR3 spans 19 residues. Per germline, CDR1 LNHDA and CDR2 SQIVND (reference sequence). V trimming: 5 bases; J trimming: 0 bases; junction bases outside the gene matches: 7. In nucleotides, the CDR3 is TGTGCCAGTAGTGAGGGACTAGCGGGAGGCCTAGCGAACACCGGGGAGCTGTTTTTT. The encoded protein is CASSEGLAGGLANTGELFF.

This clone occurred a few times. The chain has TRBV12-5 and TRBJ1-5; D possibly corresponds to TRBD1 (6 bases). The CDR3 has 13 residues. Germline CDR1 is LGHNT and CDR2 is FRNRAP. Trimming removed 4 bases from V and 6 bases from J, with 10 bases in between. The CDR3 nucleotides read TGTGCTAGTGGTTGGGGGCCTGGTCAGCCCCAGCATTTT. Amino acid sequence: CASGWGPGQPQHF.

This clone was observed a few times. The chain recombines TRBV30 with TRBJ2-5; D possibly corresponds to TRBD1 (6 bases). Trimming took off 1 base at V and 7 bases at J, with 16 bases between the two ends. CDR1 GTSNPN and CDR2 SVGIG come from the germline V gene (reference sequence). CDR3 length: 14 residues. Written as DNA, the CDR3 is TGTGCCTGGAGTGCACCTACAGGGTTGGGGACCCAGTACTTC. Its translation: CAWSAPTGLGTQYF.

V usage is TRBV27 and J usage is TRBJ1-2, with D possibly being TRBD1 (5 bases). This CDR3 is built from 14 residues. In germline, CDR1 is MNHEY, CDR2 SMNVEV (reference sequence). Trimming removed 5 bases from V and 5 bases from J, with 15 bases in between. CDR3 coding DNA: TGTGCCAGCAGTCCCCTGCCAGGGCGGTATGGCTACACCTTC. Protein product: CASSPLPGRYGYTF.

The chain joins TRBV5-1 to TRBJ1-1; the D is unclear. Per the germline V gene, CDR1 is SGHRS and CDR2 is YFSETQ. The CDR3 length is 13 residues. Between the trimmed V and J ends, which lost 4 bases and 0 bases, there was a span of 7 bases. CDR3 protein: CASSAGLNTEAFF. The CDR3 DNA reads as TGCGCCAGCAGCGCGGGCTTGAACACTGAAGCTTTCTTT. The complete variable domain, with remaining parts taken from reference TRBV5-1 and TRBJ1-1, reads KAGVTQTPRYLIKTRGQQVTLSCSPISGHRSVSWYQQTPGQGLQFLFEYFSETQRNKGNFPGRFSGRQFSNSRSEMNVSTLELGDSALYLCASSAGLNTEAFFGQGTRLTVV.

This clone was counted once. V and J are TRBV9 and TRBJ1-4, with a possible D match to TRBD1 (5 bases). The V end was cut by 0 bases, the J end by 10 bases, with 16 bases between. The CDR3 consists of 15 residues. Looked up from germline, CDR1 is SGDLS and CDR2 is YYNGEE. The CDR3 DNA reads as TGTGCCAGCAGCGTAGGGTTCAGGGAGGCAGGAAAACTGTTTTTT. Its translation is CASSVGFREAGKLFF. The whole variable domain, remainder taken from reference TRBV9 and TRBJ1-4, is DSGVTQTPKHLITATGQRVTLRCSPRSGDLSVYWYQQSLDQGLQFLIQYYNGEERAKGNILERFSAQQFPDLHSELNLSSLELGDSALYFCASSVGFREAGKLFFGSGTQLSVL.

V is TRBV6-2 or TRBV6-3 and J is TRBJ2-1; D might be TRBD1 (5 bases). The CDR3 is made up of 15 amino acids. Deletions cut 2 bases from V and 2 bases from J, with 10 bases between. Germline CDR1 and CDR2: MNHEY and SVGEGT. CDR3 region: CASSYVQGTYNEQFF. The DNA for the CDR3 is TGTGCCAGCAGTTACGTGCAGGGCACCTACAATGAGCAGTTCTTC.

This clone has just a few counts. J is TRBJ2-3 and V is TRBV9, with D perhaps matching TRBD2 (7 bases). The CDR3 has 17 amino acids. The V gene's germline CDR1 is SGDLS and CDR2 YYNGEE. With 0 bases removed from V and 4 bases from J, the gap between germline ends came to 18 bases. This chain's CDR3 is CASSVASGGARSDTQYF. The CDR3 coding sequence is TGTGCCAGCAGCGTAGCGAGTGGGGGGGCCCGCTCAGATACGCAGTATTTT.